This T cell receptor (beta chain) was documented in a study of shared T cell receptors in the human thymus. Produced via immunoSEQ multiplex PCR; TCRdb's table is partial and in-frame only. The repertoire consists of about 380,000 clones, with around 93% occurring once and the leading ten covering approximately 0.02%. The V gene end was trimmed by 0 bases and the J gene end by 7 bases; junction bases not matched to a gene: 7. Looked up from germline, CDR1 is MNHNS and CDR2 is SASEGT. The CDR3 extends over 15 amino acids. Sequencing was carried out using thymocytes. V and J are TRBV6-1 and TRBJ1-2, with TRBD1 matching 8 bases. The origin of this receptor is a human donor. The CDR3, as DNA: TGTGCCAGCAGTGAAGCGGGCAGGGGGCAATGTGGCTACACCTTC. The encoded protein is CASSEAGRGQCGYTF.